This T cell receptor (beta chain) emerged from a study of cytomegalovirus exposure and HLA in healthy donors (dated by TCRdb to between 2016 and 2019). About the study as a whole: According to an earlier analysis of 587 of the donors, about 190 million T cells yielded 100 million or so unique TCR beta sequences and about 280 Gb of sequence data. Typing coverage varied by locus: roughly 629-630 donors for A, B, C, DRB1 and DQB1; approximately 500 for DQA1; 606 for DPA1; under 490 for DPB1. To predict cytomegalovirus infection status, the study brought together high-throughput TCR immunosequencing, statistical association of individual TCRs with disease status, and machine learning. A later genetic analysis took genome-wide SNP genotypes for about three fifths of the roughly 670 donors and used that subset as a discovery cohort. Across around 400 genotyped donors of the cohort, an average of about 240,000 unique TCR beta nucleotide sequences per donor were sequenced, and approximately 19% of those sequences were non-productive. The study profiled the T cell repertoires of hundreds of subjects by immunosequencing and related them to cytomegalovirus serostatus. About five DR-DQ haplotypes were handled as single units for association and clustering, since linkage in the cohort was strong. The study aimed to test whether cataloging public T cell receptors could reveal signatures of past pathogen exposure. All discovery cohort repertoires had been generated using a single sequencing platform. Of the roughly 400 genotyped donors, approximately 82% fell in the genetic ancestry cluster associated with self-reported Caucasian donors. Both class I and class II loci were covered by HLA typing, at four-digit resolution. An early release that covered fewer than 750 HLA-typed donors contained approximately 320 gigabases of sequencing data and tens of millions of unique TCR sequences. Along with the roughly 610-subject first cohort, a separate validation cohort of over 90 different subjects was used. A later analysis re-examined previously published TCR beta repertoires from around 670 donors and added high-resolution HLA genotyping to investigate patterns of TCR occurrence. An earlier analysis of approximately 640 of the donors applied high-throughput TCR beta sequencing to assess whether each TCR beta V gene segment acted as functional or pseudogenic. Donor age, sex, ethnicity and CMV serostatus were collected together with the repertoire data. The later analysis used no new phenotypic data to find candidate immune exposures, relying instead on TCR beta sequences and their occurrence across donors.

The CDR3 has 15 amino acids, counting the end cysteine and phenylalanine. The kept DNA is CDR3 alone, 45 bases in frame from the first base. V has 3 bases trimmed and J has 7 bases trimmed; junction bases matching no gene number 4. CDR1 and CDR2 are drawn from the germline V gene: MGHDK, SYGVNS. About this clone: What antigen it recognizes has not been identified. No base quality information exists; no much larger clone differs at one position.

Study-wide findings and limitations: Because counts were too low, around 17 rarely observed V segments, including chromosome 9 orphons, were left out of the earlier analysis of some 600 of the donors. In a later analysis, the rate of TCR association differed among HLA loci, with DRB1 alleles having the most associated TCRs and HLA-C alleles having the fewest. The sequencing pipeline was judged likely to have produced a cluster of highly shared sequence variants as a technical artifact. When HLA alleles, especially DR and DQ, strongly co-occurred, attributing TCR associations to individual alleles was difficult. In a later analysis, some 17,000 TCR beta sequences were associated with specific HLA alleles at a false discovery rate of 0.05. The authors suggested that the approach could potentially be generalized to other disease states and immunological phenotypes. Most TCR sequences were observed very rarely across donors, whereas some public TCRs were present in many individuals. In a later genetic analysis, a missense DCLRE1C variant was associated with V-gene and J-gene trimming of TCR beta chains, and the association was replicated in an independent cohort. Roughly uniform sequencing depth across donors was assumed in presence/absence analyses, although this assumption may not hold. A further reported finding was that TCR beta sequences accurately predicted the HLA-A and HLA-B alleles for most subjects in the first cohort. In vitro tests confirmed that a few of the cytomegalovirus-associated TCR beta chains recognize cytomegalovirus antigens. Most CMV-associated TCR beta chains appeared to be HLA-restricted in a later analysis, and the HLA associations seemed to be driven largely by CMV exposure. A total of 164 TCR beta chains were listed by the study as associated with cytomegalovirus. Correlated functional status among segregating V segments might be attributable to linkage disequilibrium, but an unknown experimental factor could not be ruled out. Because some donors lacked HLA typing at each locus, the association tests relied only on the typed subset. According to a later analysis, parvovirus B19, influenza, CMV and Epstein-Barr virus appeared linked to several top co-occurrence clusters. Because the 87-base-pair reads could not distinguish some IMGT-functional V segments, including TRBV6-2 and TRBV6-3, those segments were excluded. The cohort was sequenced for TCR beta chains only, and without alpha or paired-chain data the features that could be detected were limited. In an earlier analysis of fewer than 700 of the donors, most TCR beta V segments appeared in productive rearrangements about 87% or about 30% of the time, broadly matching IMGT annotations. A later analysis found that HLA-associated TCR beta chains were more clonally expanded and had lower generation probabilities than equally common non-associated chains. In both the original and validation cohorts, the classifier was reported to diagnose cytomegalovirus status with high specificity and sensitivity. For the cohort, immune exposure information was limited to CMV serostatus. According to a later genetic analysis, donors in an Asian-associated ancestry cluster had fewer N-insertions in productive TCRs than the approximately 610-donor mean.

The library relied on the immunoSEQ multiplex PCR assay. The multiplex PCR relied on a mix of 60 forward primers for TCR Vbeta segments and 13 reverse primers for TCR Jbeta segments. The CDR3 region of rearranged TCR beta genes was amplified from genomic DNA with a multiplex PCR assay. On the Illumina HiSeq System, the amplified TCR beta libraries were sequenced as 87-base-pair reads. As for how the authors treated the data: A later analysis counted about 80 million unique TCR beta chains across the 600 to 850 repertoires, and 9.5 million to 11 million of these chains were shared by at least two donors. Raw reads were error-corrected and collapsed into unique sequences by a nearest-neighbor algorithm in which closely related sequences were merged to remove PCR and sequencing errors. V, D and J gene segments were assigned by aligning CDR3 sequences to IMGT reference sequences. For a sequence to be retained, a match of at least six nucleotides to both a V gene segment and a J gene segment was required. A rearrangement was called productive if the CDR3 had no stop codons and remained in frame with V and J, and every other rearrangement was called non-productive. CDR3 was defined by IMGT convention, running from the second conserved V-encoded cysteine to the conserved J-encoded phenylalanine. The earlier analysis of approximately 500 of the donors excluded sequences that lacked an unambiguous match to a single V gene segment. In an earlier analysis of several hundred of the donors, V segments were called functional above 56.7% productive rearrangements and were called segregating when the between-donor standard deviation exceeded 5%. A statistical classification framework was developed to diagnose cytomegalovirus status using the catalog of TCR beta chain sequences. In a later analysis, V and J genes were assigned by comparing TCR nucleotide sequences against IMGT/GENE-DB human TR gene sequences. A later analysis assigned CDR3 sequences and most-parsimonious VDJ recombination scenarios with the TCRdist pipeline. A later analysis defined each TCR beta chain by its CDR3 amino acid sequence plus V-gene family, and excluded reads lacking a unique V-gene family. As a way to deal with suspected cross-contamination and a sequencing artifact, a later analysis dropped 640 or so nucleotide sequences that were highly shared and had low generation probability. For each public chain, a later analysis derived a clonal expansion index from normalized ranks of inferred template counts within each repertoire. In a later analysis, generation probabilities were computed with a VDJ recombination model fitted to out-of-frame rearrangements, and the resulting probabilities were checked against IGoR. Hypergeometric tests were used in a later analysis to score TCR-TCR, TCR-HLA and TCR-CMV co-occurrence, with a repertoire-size bias correction applied to the TCR pairs. To estimate false discovery rates, a later analysis permuted the HLA or CMV assignments 20 times. In a later analysis, co-occurring TCRs were grouped using DBSCAN, and TCRdist sequence similarity was added for clustering within HLA-allele-positive subsets. For co-occurrence clustering, repertoires with fewer than 30,000 or more than 120,000 public chains were excluded, along with four to six repertoires with anomalous nucleotide sharing. TCRdb limited this immuneACCESS table to in-frame rearrangements with V and J called. A share of clones is missing; checked studies link under half to unresolved V genes, and the rest is unexplained. V and J calls and clone size come straight from that table; D and trimming were deduced from the DNA. The sample records about 130,000 clones, about 79% of which are singletons. In total, the top ten clones hold about 1.8% of the sample.

The cohort was made up of approximately 700 healthy bone marrow donors. At the time of sampling, every cohort member was nominally healthy, though immune exposures that went unrecorded were likely present. The donor tested CMV seronegative, placing the donor among the roughly 340 seronegative members of the cohort. Each donor provided a peripheral blood sample, and peripheral blood mononuclear cells were used for TCR beta sequencing. The Qiagen DNeasy Blood Extraction Kit was used to extract genomic DNA from the blood cell samples. Sequenced: PBMCs. The source of this sequence is a middle-aged man in good health and CMV-seronegative. Recombination connected TRBV25-1 to TRBJ1-6, with TRBD1 matching 9 junction bases. The sequenced DNA is TGTGCCAGCAGTGAGGCAACAGGGGGCAATTCACCCCTCCACTTT. This yields the protein CASSEATGGNSPLHF.